This T cell receptor beta chain was sequenced for a study of vaccination effects on CD4 cells after COVID-19. On day 10 of culture, CD4+ T cells were separated out. Two-dose vaccination with either BNT162b2 or mRNA-1273 was given to the participants. Here immunoSEQ multiplex PCR was the method, and the copy in TCRdb shows in-frame clones only, minus some. The sample comprises more than 35,000 clones, approximately 72% of which are singletons, and over 8.5% rests with the top ten. About this clone itself: Its antigen is undetermined.

The trim removed 2 bases at V and 10 bases at J, leaving 14 bases unmatched. The CDR3 runs 16 residues. CDR1 KGHSH and CDR2 LQKENI come from the germline V gene. This sequence originates from a human donor who received a COVID-19 vaccine. This sample comprised CD4+ T cells from PBMCs cultured without peptide, obtained after COVID-19 vaccination. The chain recombines TRBV18 with TRBJ2-1; 7 nucleotides line up with TRBD2. The CDR3 coding sequence is TGTGCCAGCTCACCAAGACTAGCTGGAGGAGGGGAAGAGCAGTTCTTC. This encodes CASSPRLAGGGEEQFF.